The entry below gives a single TCR beta chain sequence along with its context. This sample was included in a study of blood T cell repertoires in COVID-19. Study context: Collection of acute and convalescent COVID-19 samples took place in the United States, Italy and Spain.

Germline-derived CDR1 and CDR2 are LGHDT and YNNKEL (reference sequence). The germline V and J ends were trimmed by 2 bases and 5 bases, with 15 bases remaining between them. The CDR3 loop spans 15 amino acids. Original data processing: Estimation of nucleated cell counts relied on the amplification of reference gene primers. Clones were read by immunoSEQ multiplex PCR, and TCRdb kept only the in-frame ones, dropping some. That table supplies the V and J calls and clone size; D and trimming were determined from the DNA. Among approximately 210,000 clones listed, about 86% were seen once. Material: peripheral blood. The chain joins TRBV3-1 (or the pseudogene TRBV3-2) to TRBJ2-5; a weak D match, TRBD2 (5 bases). The clonotype originates from a woman in her sixties or seventies with acute or convalescent COVID-19. The CDR3 loop is CASSQRPGGMETQYF. The CDR3 DNA reads TGTGCCAGCAGCCAACGTCCAGGAGGAATGGAGACCCAGTACTTC.